A selection of T cell receptor beta chains follows, all from one sample in a study of beta chain features in type 1 diabetes. Sequenced by immunoSEQ multiplex PCR; TCRdb stores in-frame clones only, minus some. Of almost 350,000 clones in the sample, around 20% were seen once. Specimen: naive CD4+ T cells from blood. The receptors here all came from a woman aged 18-29 years in good health. CDR3s include the opening cysteine and the closing phenylalanine or tryptophan. A D gene is named only where the DNA matches it firmly. Size is omitted from some rows. Given values are once, few, many or a class for expanded clones.

v_gene	abundance	d_gene	j_gene	CDR3aa	CDR3nt
TRBV6-1	.	.	TRBJ2-7	CASSEYRVYEQYF	TGTGCCAGCAGTGAGTACAGGGTCTACGAGCAGTACTTC
TRBV25-1	.	.	TRBJ1-2	CASSELSGYGYTF	TGTGCCAGCAGTGAACTCTCCGGCTATGGCTACACCTTC
TRBV5-1	.	TRBD2	TRBJ2-1	CASRIVGLASNEQFF	TGCGCCAGCCGAATAGTGGGACTAGCTAGCAATGAGCAGTTCTTC
TRBV6-5	.	.	TRBJ1-1	CASSYEGAEAFF	TGTGCCAGCAGTTACGAAGGGGCAGAAGCTTTCTTT
TRBV2	few	TRBD2	TRBJ2-1	CASKSGSSYNEQFF	TGTGCCAGCAAGAGCGGGAGCTCCTACAATGAGCAGTTCTTC
TRBV13	few	.	TRBJ1-2	CASSLRTDQFYGYTF	TGTGCCAGCAGCTTACGGACAGACCAATTCTATGGCTACACCTTC
TRBV28	.	.	TRBJ1-2	CASSSGYNYGYTF	TGTGCCAGCAGCTCCGGTTATAACTATGGCTACACCTTC
TRBV5-4	.	TRBD2	TRBJ2-1	CASSAGTSGRASEQFF	TGTGCCAGCAGCGCTGGGACTAGCGGGAGGGCCTCTGAGCAGTTCTTC
TRBV5-6	once	.	TRBJ2-1	CASSLRDSHPQQFF	TGTGCCAGCAGCTTGCGAGACAGCCACCCTCAGCAGTTCTTC
TRBV30	.	TRBD1	TRBJ2-2	CAWNRGWANTGELFF	TGTGCCTGGAACAGGGGATGGGCGAACACCGGGGAGCTGTTTTTT
TRBV30	.	.	TRBJ1-2	CAWSVSGPYGYTF	TGTGCCTGGAGTGTATCAGGGCCCTATGGCTACACCTTC
TRBV30	.	TRBD1	TRBJ2-2	CAWSRGQGPGELFF	TGTGCCTGGAGTAGGGGGCAGGGACCCGGGGAGCTGTTTTTT
TRBV29-1	.	TRBD1	TRBJ2-1	CSVERDRTYNEQFF	TGCAGCGTTGAACGGGACAGAACCTACAATGAGCAGTTCTTC
TRBV14	few	.	TRBJ2-7	CASSQGGPFLHF	TGTGCCAGCAGCCAAGGGGGGCCATTCCTCCACTTC
TRBV6-6	few	.	TRBJ2-7	CASSYSGSSYEQYF	TGTGCCAGCAGTTACTCTGGCTCCTCCTACGAGCAGTACTTC
TRBV4-3	.	TRBD1	TRBJ1-6	CASSQAIYTGDSPLHF	TGCGCCAGCAGCCAAGCGATTTATACAGGGGATTCACCCCTCCACTTT
TRBV18	.	.	TRBJ1-4	CASSLQTATNEKLFF	TGTGCCAGCTCACTACAGACAGCAACTAATGAAAAACTGTTTTTT
TRBV15	.	.	TRBJ1-1	CATEGDLTEAFF	TGTGCCACCGAGGGAGATTTAACTGAAGCTTTCTTT
TRBV15	.	.	TRBJ1-4	CATSERAEKLFF	TGTGCCACCAGCGAGAGAGCTGAAAAACTGTTTTTT
TRBV9	few	.	TRBJ1-2	CASSVQTAGNYYGYTF	TGTGCCAGCAGCGTACAGACTGCTGGAAACTACTATGGCTACACCTTC
TRBV7-9	.	.	TRBJ2-7	CASQGPNEQYF	TGTGCCAGCCAGGGGCCGAACGAGCAGTACTTC
TRBV4-3	.	.	TRBJ1-3	CASSQEAGHGNTIYF	TGCGCCAGCAGCCAAGAAGCAGGCCATGGAAACACCATATATTTT
TRBV2	.	.	TRBJ1-3	CASEGRISGNTIYF	TGTGCCAGCGAGGGCCGCATCTCTGGAAACACCATATATTTT
TRBV30	.	TRBD1	TRBJ2-7	CAWSVLGGSEEQYF	TGTGCCTGGAGTGTACTAGGGGGCTCAGAGGAGCAGTACTTC
TRBV30	.	.	TRBJ1-3	CAWRVDSGNTIYF	TGTGCCTGGAGAGTAGACTCTGGAAACACCATATATTTT
TRBV2	.	TRBD2	TRBJ2-3	CASSGTSGHTQYF	TGTGCCAGCAGTGGGACTAGCGGGCATACGCAGTATTTT
TRBV9	.	TRBD2	TRBJ2-1	CASSARSGSTPTRHEQFF	TGTGCCAGCAGCGCCCGTAGCGGGAGCACCCCCACCAGGCATGAGCAGTTCTTC
TRBV25-1	few	TRBD1	TRBJ1-2	CASSPPRTGGADGYTF	TGTGCCAGCAGCCCTCCCAGGACAGGGGGCGCGGATGGCTACACCTTC
TRBV18	few	TRBD2	TRBJ2-7	CASDPGTSYEQYF	TGTGCCAGTGACCCCGGGACTAGCTACGAGCAGTACTTC
TRBV2	.	TRBD1	TRBJ1-4	CASRPTGGGKLFF	TGTGCCAGCAGACCTACAGGGGGCGGAAAACTGTTTTTT
TRBV9	.	.	TRBJ2-5	CASSVLGQGPETQYF	TGTGCCAGCAGCGTATTGGGGCAGGGCCCGGAGACCCAGTACTTC
TRBV29-1	.	TRBD2	TRBJ2-1	CSVRLADYNEQFF	TGCAGCGTTCGACTAGCGGATTACAATGAGCAGTTCTTC
TRBV6-6	once	.	TRBJ2-2	CASRAGLRNTGELFF	TGTGCCAGCAGGGCGGGACTCCGGAACACCGGGGAGCTGTTTTTT
TRBV2	.	.	TRBJ2-1	CASSGIGGSYNEQFF	TGTGCCAGCAGTGGGATAGGAGGTTCCTACAATGAGCAGTTCTTC
TRBV7-9	.	.	TRBJ1-1	CASSFMANTEAFF	TGTGCCAGCAGCTTCATGGCGAACACTGAAGCTTTCTTT
TRBV9	few	.	TRBJ2-1	CASSVEGYSQFF	TGTGCCAGCAGCGTGGAGGGCTACTCGCAGTTCTTC
TRBV25-1	.	.	TRBJ1-2	CATRAVGARGYTF	TGTGCCACCAGAGCAGTGGGGGCGAGGGGCTACACCTTC
TRBV30	.	TRBD1	TRBJ1-1	CAGGQLFTEAFF	TGTGCCGGGGGACAGTTATTCACTGAAGCTTTCTTT
TRBV7-9	.	TRBD1	TRBJ1-1	CASSTRTGPTEAFF	TGTGCCAGCAGTACCCGGACAGGGCCGACTGAAGCTTTCTTT
TRBV2	.	.	TRBJ1-4	CASSFRGDEKLFF	TGTGCCAGCAGTTTCCGGGGGGATGAAAAACTGTTTTTT
TRBV6-5	.	TRBD1	TRBJ2-1	CASSYSGTGYNEQFF	TGTGCCAGCAGTTACTCGGGGACAGGCTACAATGAGCAGTTCTTC
TRBV2	.	.	TRBJ2-1	CASSRDTLSGNNEQFF	TGTGCCAGCAGTCGGGACACCCTATCGGGGAACAATGAGCAGTTCTTC
TRBV30	few	.	TRBJ2-7	CAWSVLGGRYEQYF	TGTGCCTGGAGTGTACTCGGCGGTCGCTACGAGCAGTACTTC
TRBV30	few	.	TRBJ1-2	CASEGTGYTF	TGTGCATCGGAGGGGACTGGCTACACCTTC
TRBV9	few	.	TRBJ1-2	CASSKAADIYGYTF	TGTGCCAGCAGCAAAGCGGCAGATATCTATGGCTACACCTTC
TRBV4-2	.	.	TRBJ2-3	CASSSHRGQSADTQYF	TGTGCCAGCAGCTCCCATAGGGGTCAGTCAGCGGATACGCAGTATTTT
TRBV10-3	.	.	TRBJ2-3	CASSYDRGTDTQYF	TGTGCCAGCAGTTACGACAGAGGCACAGATACGCAGTATTTT
TRBV4-1	few	TRBD2	TRBJ2-7	CASSQGLAGVDEQYF	TGCGCCAGCAGCCAAGGACTAGCGGGAGTCGACGAGCAGTACTTC
TRBV29-1	.	TRBD1	TRBJ2-7	CSIPGQGDYEQYF	TGCAGCATCCCGGGACAGGGTGACTACGAGCAGTACTTC
TRBV7-9	.	TRBD2	TRBJ2-1	CASSLGLAGVSYNEQFF	TGTGCCAGCAGCTTAGGACTAGCGGGAGTTTCCTACAATGAGCAGTTCTTC
TRBV30	few	.	TRBJ1-1	CAWSVKGRRTEAFF	TGTGCCTGGAGTGTAAAGGGGCGTAGGACTGAAGCTTTCTTT